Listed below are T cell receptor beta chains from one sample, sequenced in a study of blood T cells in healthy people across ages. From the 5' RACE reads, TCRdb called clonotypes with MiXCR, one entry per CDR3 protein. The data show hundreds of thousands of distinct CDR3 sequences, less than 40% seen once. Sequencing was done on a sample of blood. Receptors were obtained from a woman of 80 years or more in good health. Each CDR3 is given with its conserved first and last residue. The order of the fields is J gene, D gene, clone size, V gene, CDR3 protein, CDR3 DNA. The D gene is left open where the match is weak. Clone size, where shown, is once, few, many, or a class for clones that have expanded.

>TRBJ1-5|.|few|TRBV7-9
CASSSQGLGGQPQHF
TGTGCCAGCAGCTCACAGGGTTTGGGAGGTCAGCCCCAGCATTTT
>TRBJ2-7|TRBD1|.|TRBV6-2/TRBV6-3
CASRDPGQTYEQYF
TGTGCCAGCAGGGATCCGGGACAGACCTACGAGCAGTACTTC
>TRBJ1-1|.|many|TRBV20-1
CSARDGTFTNTEAFF
TGCAGTGCTAGAGATGGGACCTTCACGAACACTGAAGCTTTCTTT
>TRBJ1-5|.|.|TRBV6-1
CASRREGYSNQPQHF
TGTGCCAGCAGGAGAGAGGGTTATAGCAATCAGCCCCAGCATTTT
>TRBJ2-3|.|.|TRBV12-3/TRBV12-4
CASSLSGLGTDTEYF
TGTGCCAGCAGTTTAAGCGGACTGGGAACAGATACGGAGTATTTT
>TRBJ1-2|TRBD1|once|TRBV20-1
CSASDLTGGYGYTF
TGCAGTGCTAGCGACCTAACAGGGGGCTATGGCTACACCTTC
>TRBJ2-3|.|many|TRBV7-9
CASSLWRLDTDTQYF
TGTGCCAGCAGCTTATGGAGATTAGACACAGATACGCAGTATTTT
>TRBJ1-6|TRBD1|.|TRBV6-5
CASTKTGGIGSPLHF
TGTGCCAGCACCAAGACAGGGGGTATCGGGTCACCCCTCCACTTT
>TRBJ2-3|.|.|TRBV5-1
CASSHAVGQSTDTQYF
TGCGCCAGCAGCCACGCCGTGGGTCAAAGCACAGATACGCAGTATTTT
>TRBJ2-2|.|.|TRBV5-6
CASSLTGWDTGELFF
TGTGCCAGCAGCTTGACAGGGTGGGACACCGGGGAGCTGTTTTTT
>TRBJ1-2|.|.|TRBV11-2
CASSLDPFLASRGYTF
TGTGCCAGCAGCTTAGATCCTTTTTTAGCCAGCAGGGGCTACACCTTC
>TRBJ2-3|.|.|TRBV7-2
CASSPRRAGRTDTQYF
TGTGCCAGCAGCCCAAGACGGGCGGGGCGCACAGATACGCAGTATTTT
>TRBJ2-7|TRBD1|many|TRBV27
CASGRTGGYEQYF
TGTGCCAGCGGACGGACAGGGGGGTACGAGCAGTACTTC
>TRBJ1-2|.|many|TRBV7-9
CASSPPGEAGYTF
TGTGCCAGCAGCCCTCCAGGGGAGGCTGGCTACACCTTC
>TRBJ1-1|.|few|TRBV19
CASSRVFMNTEAFF
TGTGCCAGTAGTCGTGTTTTCATGAACACTGAAGCTTTCTTT
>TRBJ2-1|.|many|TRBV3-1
CASSQDMSGSSYNEQFF
TGTGCCAGCAGCCAAGATATGAGCGGTAGCTCCTACAATGAGCAGTTCTTC
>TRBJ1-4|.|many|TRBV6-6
CASSLRGVSEKLFF
TGTGCCAGCAGTTTAAGGGGAGTCTCTGAAAAACTGTTTTTT
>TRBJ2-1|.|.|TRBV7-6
CASSLSVNNEQFF
TGTGCCAGCAGCTTAAGTGTGAACAATGAGCAGTTCTTC
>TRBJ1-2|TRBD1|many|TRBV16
CASSQGTGDGYTF
TGTGCCAGCAGCCAAGGGACAGGGGACGGCTACACCTTC
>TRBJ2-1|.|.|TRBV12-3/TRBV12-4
CASSLPGFERKSEQFF
TGTGCCAGCAGTTTGCCCGGGTTTGAGCGGAAGAGTGAGCAGTTCTTC
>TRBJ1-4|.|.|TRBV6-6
CASSYRDGHEKLFF
TGTGCCAGCAGTTACAGGGACGGGCACGAAAAACTGTTTTTT
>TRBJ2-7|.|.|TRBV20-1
CSARKDTSSYEQYF
TGCAGTGCTAGGAAGGACACCAGCTCCTACGAGCAGTACTTC
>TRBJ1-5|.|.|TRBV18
CASSPVKGVGQPQHF
TGTGCCAGCTCACCCGTGAAGGGGGTGGGTCAGCCCCAGCATTTT
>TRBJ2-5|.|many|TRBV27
CASIFVAGGKTQYF
TGTGCCAGCATATTCGTGGCCGGGGGAAAGACCCAGTACTTC
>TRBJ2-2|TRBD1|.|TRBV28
CALRGQGIAGELFF
TGTGCCTTAAGGGGGCAGGGGATCGCCGGGGAGCTGTTTTTT
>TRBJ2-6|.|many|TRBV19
CASSIEGGPGANVLTF
TGTGCCAGTAGTATAGAGGGGGGGCCTGGGGCCAACGTCCTGACTTTC
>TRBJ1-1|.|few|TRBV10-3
CAISGREGTEAFF
TGTGCCATCAGCGGCAGGGAGGGAACTGAAGCTTTCTTT
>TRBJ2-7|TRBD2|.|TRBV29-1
CSAGLRLAGNEQYF
TGCAGCGCGGGATTGCGGCTAGCGGGAAACGAGCAGTACTTC
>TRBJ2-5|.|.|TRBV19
CASKSGAQETQYF
TGTGCCAGTAAATCGGGGGCCCAAGAGACCCAGTACTTC
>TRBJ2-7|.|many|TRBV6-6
CASTTDRAYEQYF
TGTGCCAGCACTACGGACAGAGCCTACGAGCAGTACTTC
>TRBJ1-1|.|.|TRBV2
CASSEGRYTEAFF
TGTGCCAGCAGTGAGGGGAGGTACACTGAAGCTTTCTTT
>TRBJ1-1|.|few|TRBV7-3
CASSLTHEFSSRNTEAFF
TGTGCCAGCAGCTTAACCCACGAGTTTAGTTCAAGGAACACTGAAGCTTTCTTT
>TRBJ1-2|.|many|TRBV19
CASSAGRLYGYTF
TGTGCCAGTAGTGCGGGACGGTTATATGGCTACACCTTC
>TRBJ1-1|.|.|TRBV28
CASSLYRGATEAFF
TGTGCCAGCAGTTTATATCGGGGGGCTACTGAAGCTTTCTTT
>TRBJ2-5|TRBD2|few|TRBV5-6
CASSRGTSSYEQYF
TGTGCCAGCAGCCGCGGGACTAGTAGCTATGAGCAGTACTTC
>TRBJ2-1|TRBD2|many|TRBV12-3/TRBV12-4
CASSLALASGGLLNEQFF
TGTGCCAGCAGTTTAGCGCTCGCTAGCGGGGGGTTATTAAATGAGCAGTTCTTC
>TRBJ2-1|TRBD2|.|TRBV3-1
CASSGQTSGNNEQFF
TGTGCCAGCAGCGGTCAGACTAGCGGAAACAATGAGCAGTTCTTC
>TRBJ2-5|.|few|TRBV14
CASSQGTRSEETQYF
TGTGCCAGCAGCCAAGGTACTAGAAGTGAAGAGACCCAGTACTTC
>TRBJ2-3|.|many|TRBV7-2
CASSLSIGARYTDTQYF
TGTGCCAGCAGCTTATCTATAGGTGCGCGCTACACAGATACGCAGTATTTT
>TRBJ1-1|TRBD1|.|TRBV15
CATSPETGGADAFF
TGTGCCACCAGCCCTGAGACAGGGGGCGCAGACGCTTTCTTT
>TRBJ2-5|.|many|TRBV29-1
CSVGGGRQEETQYF
TGCAGCGTTGGGGGGGGGAGACAGGAAGAGACCCAGTACTTC
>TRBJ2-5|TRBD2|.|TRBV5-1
CASNGGARETQYF
TGCGCCAGCAACGGGGGGGCCAGAGAGACCCAGTACTTC
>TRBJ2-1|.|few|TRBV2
CASNWERNQFF
TGTGCCAGCAACTGGGAGCGTAACCAGTTCTTC
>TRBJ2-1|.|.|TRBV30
CAWTFDTYNEQFF
TGTGCCTGGACCTTCGACACTTACAATGAGCAGTTCTTC
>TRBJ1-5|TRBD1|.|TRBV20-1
CSARDGAGGFRNQPRHF
TGCAGTGCTAGAGATGGGGCAGGGGGATTCCGGAATCAGCCCCGGCATTTT
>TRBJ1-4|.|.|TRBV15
CATSRGITNEKLFF
TGTGCCACCAGCCGCGGTATAACTAATGAAAAACTGTTTTTT
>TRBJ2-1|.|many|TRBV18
CASSAGMYEQFF
TGTGCCAGCTCAGCGGGGATGTATGAGCAGTTCTTC
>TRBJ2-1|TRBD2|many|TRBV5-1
CASSRSGANSYNEQFF
TGCGCCAGCAGCCGTAGCGGGGCGAACTCCTACAATGAGCAGTTCTTC
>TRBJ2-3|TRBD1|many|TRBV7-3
CASSFRTGGEQYF
TGTGCCAGCAGCTTCCGAACAGGGGGCGAGCAGTATTTT